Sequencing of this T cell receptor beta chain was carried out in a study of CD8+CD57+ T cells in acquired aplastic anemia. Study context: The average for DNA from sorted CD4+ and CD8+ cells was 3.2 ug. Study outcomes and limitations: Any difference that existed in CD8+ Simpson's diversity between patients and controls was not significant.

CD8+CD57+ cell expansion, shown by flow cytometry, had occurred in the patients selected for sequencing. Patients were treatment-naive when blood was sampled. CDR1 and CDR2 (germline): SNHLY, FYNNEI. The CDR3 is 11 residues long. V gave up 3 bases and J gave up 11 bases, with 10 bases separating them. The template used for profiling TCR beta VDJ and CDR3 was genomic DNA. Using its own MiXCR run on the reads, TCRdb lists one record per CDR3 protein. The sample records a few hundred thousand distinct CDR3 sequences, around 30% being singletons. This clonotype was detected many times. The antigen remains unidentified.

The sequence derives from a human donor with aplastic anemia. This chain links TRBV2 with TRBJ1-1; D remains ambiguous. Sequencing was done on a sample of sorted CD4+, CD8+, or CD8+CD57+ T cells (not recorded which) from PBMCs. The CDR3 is CASSDSVAAFF. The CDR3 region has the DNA TGTGCCAGCAGTGATTCAGTGGCGGCTTTCTTT.